This T cell receptor (beta chain) was captured in a study of T-cell reconstitution after alpha-beta-depleted transplantation in children. This clonotype was detected only a few times. The antigen is undetermined. CDR3 length equals 16 residues. Germline loops: CDR1 SGHDT, CDR2 YYEEEE. Trimming shortened V by 0 bases and J by 3 bases, and 13 bases separated the two germline ends. As it was prepared, the TCRbeta library received unique molecular identifiers. Via MiXCR, TCRdb re-called the PCR reads, giving one row per CDR3 protein. The top ten clones hold about 35% of a sample with 610,000 or so distinct CDR3 sequences, over 25% of them seen once. Study results and limitations: Reportedly, roughly two months post-transplant, alpha-beta T cells arose from several hundred expanded graft clones.

Sequenced material: PBMCs, taken before TCRalphabeta/CD19-depleted stem cell transplant. This sequence was found in a boy younger than two with Wiskott-Aldrich syndrome, due to receive a stem cell transplant. The chain uses TRBV5-6 and TRBJ2-1, with TRBD2 as a possible D gene (6 bases). DNA of the CDR3: TGTGCCAGCAGCTTGGTTAGCGGAGGTGGCTACAATGAGCAGTTCTTC. Translation gives CASSLVSGGGYNEQFF.